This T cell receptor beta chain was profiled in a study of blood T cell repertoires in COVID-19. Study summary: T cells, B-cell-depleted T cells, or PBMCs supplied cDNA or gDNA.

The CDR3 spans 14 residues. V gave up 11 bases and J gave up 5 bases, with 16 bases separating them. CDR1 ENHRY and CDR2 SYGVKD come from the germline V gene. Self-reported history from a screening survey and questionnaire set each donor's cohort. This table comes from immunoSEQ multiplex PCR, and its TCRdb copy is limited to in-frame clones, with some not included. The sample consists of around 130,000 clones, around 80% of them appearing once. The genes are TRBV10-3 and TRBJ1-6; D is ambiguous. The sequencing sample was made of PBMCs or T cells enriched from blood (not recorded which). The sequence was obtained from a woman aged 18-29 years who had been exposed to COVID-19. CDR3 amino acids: CAAKKVEDNSPLHF. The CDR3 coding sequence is TGTGCCGCCAAAAAGGTGGAGGATAATTCACCCCTCCACTTT.